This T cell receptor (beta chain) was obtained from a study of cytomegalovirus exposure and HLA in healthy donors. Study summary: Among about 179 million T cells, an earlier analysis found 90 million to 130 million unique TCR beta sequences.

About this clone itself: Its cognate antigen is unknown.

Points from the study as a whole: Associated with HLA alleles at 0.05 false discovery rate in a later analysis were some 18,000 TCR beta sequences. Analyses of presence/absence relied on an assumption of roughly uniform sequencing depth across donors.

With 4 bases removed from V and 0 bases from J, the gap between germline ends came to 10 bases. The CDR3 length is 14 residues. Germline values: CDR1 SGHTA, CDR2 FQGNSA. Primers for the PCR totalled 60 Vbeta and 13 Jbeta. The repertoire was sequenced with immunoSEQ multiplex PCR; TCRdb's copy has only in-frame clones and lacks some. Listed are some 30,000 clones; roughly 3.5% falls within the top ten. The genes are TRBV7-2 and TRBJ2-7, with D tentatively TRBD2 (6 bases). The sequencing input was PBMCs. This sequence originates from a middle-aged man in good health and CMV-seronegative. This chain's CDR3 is CASSSSGSSYEQYF. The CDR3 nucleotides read TGTGCCAGCAGCTCAAGCGGGTCCTCCTACGAGCAGTACTTC.